The table lists the clone carrying this T cell receptor (beta chain) with a few counts. V trimming: 3 bases; J trimming: 9 bases; junction bases outside the gene matches: 8. The CDR3 is 14 residues long. CDR1 and CDR2 (germline): SGHRS, YFSETQ. Unique molecular identifiers tagged the TCRbeta library. MiXCR, run by TCRdb on the PCR reads, gives a single entry per CDR3 protein. Here the sample spans over 550,000 distinct CDR3 sequences, roughly a tenth being singletons. The sample comes from a study of T-cell reconstitution after alpha-beta-depleted transplantation in children. The TCR was taken from a human donor who donated a stem cell graft to a child with acute myeloid leukemia. The rearrangement joins TRBV5-1 to TRBJ2-1; 8 positions agree with TRBD1. Sequenced here: PBMCs from the stem cell graft donor, sampled from the stem cell graft. The CDR3 DNA follows: TGCGCCAGCAGCTCCGGACAGGGTACTCCTGAGCAGTTCTTC. This translates into CASSSGQGTPEQFF.